The 27 T cell receptor beta chains reported below all come from one sample, sequenced in a study of T cell clonality in common variable immunodeficiency (dated by TCRdb to the mid-2010s). The library was made by the immunoSEQ multiplex PCR assay. The clones in this table, taken by TCRdb from immuneACCESS, are in-frame only. Not every clone is retained; where verified, under half of the shortfall comes from an unresolved V gene, and the cause of the rest is unknown. The sample comprises around 52,000 clones, and every one was counted more than once. The top ten clonotypes cover roughly 5.9% of the sample. Sequencing was done on a sample of peripheral blood mononuclear cells. The receptors come from a person between 18 and 75 years old in good health.

On this clone itself: Read coverage stops 3 residues before the CDR3 terminus; the germline J gene supplies the remainder. V is TRBV30 and J is TRBJ2-5; 9 bases map to TRBD2. The CDR3 consists of 13 residues. Germline trimming cut 5 bases from V and 3 bases from J; bases unmatched to any gene: 4. CDR1 and CDR2 (germline): GTSNPN, SVGIG (reference sequence). The part of the CDR3 DNA that was read is TGTGCCTGGGTGGTAGCGGGAGAAGAGACC. Amino acids: CAWVVAGEET. Given in full, the CDR3 is CAWVVAGEETQYF.

This clone was counted ten times or more. The read gets to within 3 residues of the CDR3 end, and the germline J gene fills in the rest. J is TRBJ2-2 and V is TRBV20-1, with a tentative D call TRBD2 (5 bases). The germline V gene has CDR1 DFQATT and CDR2 SNEGSKA (reference sequence). The CDR3 runs to 13 residues. The V gene lost 1 base and the J gene lost 4 bases, with 7 bases spanning the gap. The DNA read from the CDR3 is TGCAGTGCTAGAGGAGGGTCCACCGGGGAG. Translated: CSARGGSTGE. The whole CDR3 protein reads CSARGGSTGELFF.

There are many counts of this clone. The sequenced part of the CDR3 DNA is TGCAGTGCTAGAGATGGTAGCTCTGGGGCCAACGTC. Amino acid sequence: CSARDGSSGANV. The entire CDR3 protein reads CSARDGSSGANVLTF. The chain employs TRBV20-1 and TRBJ2-6; no reliable D call. The missing CDR3 end, 3 residues past where the read stops, is filled in from the germline J gene. The germline CDR1 and CDR2 sequences are DFQATT and SNEGSKA (reference sequence). This CDR3 spans 15 amino acids. Trimming took off 0 bases at V and 0 bases at J, with 6 bases between the two ends.

This clone has ten or more counts. The CDR3 bases that were read are TGCGCCAGCAGCCAAGATGACAGGGGAGGCTATGGC. This codes for CASSQDDRGGYG. The CDR3 as a whole reads CASSQDDRGGYGYTF. The V call is TRBV4-1, the J call TRBJ1-2; 8 positions match TRBD1. The read gets to within 3 residues of the CDR3 end, and the germline J gene fills in the rest. Germline V lookup: CDR1 MGHRA, CDR2 YSYEKL. J was trimmed by 4 bases and V by 0 bases; bases with no gene match: 4. CDR3 length equals 15 residues.

This clone appeared many times. Read data end 3 residues before the CDR3 end; the end is taken from the germline J gene. The rearrangement joins TRBV2 to TRBJ2-3; 7 nucleotides align to TRBD2. Germline CDR1 SNHLY, CDR2 FYNNEI. This CDR3 region has 13 residues. J lost 3 bases, V lost 5 bases, and 2 bases had no gene match. The DNA read from the CDR3 is TGTGCCAGCAGTCCACTAGCGACAGATACG. As protein: CASSPLATDT. The full CDR3 protein is CASSPLATDTQYF.

In its sample, this clone was seen many times. The read gets to within 3 residues of the CDR3 end, and the germline J gene fills in the rest. The V gene is TRBV6-2 or TRBV6-3, the J gene TRBJ1-1; 8 nucleotides match TRBD1. The V gene end was trimmed by 2 bases and the J gene end by 3 bases; junction bases not matched to a gene: 11. The CDR3 extends over 17 amino acids. Germline loops: CDR1 MNHEY, CDR2 SVGEGT. CDR3 DNA, as far as it was read: TGTGCCAGCAGTTACCCCGACTCGGACAGGGAGGACACTGAA. It encodes CASSYPDSDREDTE. The full CDR3 sequence reads CASSYPDSDREDTEAFF.

The sample holds a few counts of this clone. The CDR3 is cut off 3 residues early in the read; its end comes from the germline J gene. The J gene is TRBJ2-1, the V gene TRBV20-1; 11 bases are shared with TRBD2. The CDR3 is 17 residues long. J was trimmed by 3 bases and V by 2 bases; bases with no gene match: 9. CDR1 DFQATT and CDR2 SNEGSKA come from the germline V gene (reference sequence). The CDR3 bases that were read are TGCAGTGCTAGAAACTTAGCGGGAGGGCCGGGCTACAATGAG. Translation gives CSARNLAGGPGYNE. From start to end, the CDR3 is CSARNLAGGPGYNEQFF.

Many counts were recorded for this clone. The read halts 3 residues ahead of the CDR3 end, with the missing end drawn from the germline J gene. The genes are TRBV10-3 and TRBJ2-7; D is undetermined. The CDR3 length is 15 residues. Germline assignment: CDR1 ENHRY and CDR2 SYGVKD. Trimming left V 4 bases short and J 0 bases short, with 13 bases between. Partial CDR3 DNA: TGTGCCATCAGTGGGTCCCTCGGTCACTCCTACGAG. This encodes CAISGSLGHSYE. The entire CDR3 protein reads CAISGSLGHSYEQYF.

This clone was counted many times. The CDR3 is cut off 3 residues early in the read; its end comes from the germline J gene. This sequence joins TRBV5-4 and TRBJ1-3; the D gene is possibly TRBD1 (6 bases). CDR1 and CDR2 (germline): SGHNT, YYREEE (reference sequence). The CDR3 runs to 15 residues. Trimming removed 3 bases from V and 3 bases from J, with 13 bases in between. The CDR3 is CASSSVGTLGNTIYF. Incomplete CDR3 DNA: TGTGCCAGCAGCTCCGTCGGGACACTTGGAAACACC. Full variable domain (missing parts from reference TRBV5-4 and TRBJ1-3): ETGVTQSPTHLIKTRGQQVTLRCSSQSGHNTVSWYQQALGQGPQFIFQYYREEENGRGNFPPRFSGLQFPNYSSELNVNALELDDSALYLCASSSVGTLGNTIYFGEGSWLTVV.

Ten or more counts support this clone. The CDR3 end lies 3 residues beyond the end of the read and is filled in from the germline J gene. The V call is TRBV7-9, the J call TRBJ2-7, with 7 nucleotides matching TRBD2. Germline loops: CDR1 SEHNR, CDR2 FQNEAQ (reference sequence). Trimming at V came to 1 base and at J to 4 bases, leaving 4 bases not matched to a gene. The CDR3 spans 14 residues. CDR3 in amino acids: CASSLVGTTYEQYF. The CDR3 DNA, read in part, is TGTGCCAGCAGCTTAGTGGGGACTACTTACGAG.

This clone was seen ten or more times. The CDR3 end falls 3 residues outside the read, so it is completed with the germline J gene. The gene calls are TRBV30 and TRBJ2-1, with a tentative D call TRBD1 (5 bases). Germline assignment: CDR1 GTSNPN and CDR2 SVGIG (reference sequence). This CDR3 has 13 residues. Trimming removed 4 bases from V and 4 bases from J, with 11 bases in between. The CDR3 loop reads CAWTLTEYNEQFF. CDR3 bases read: TGTGCCTGGACCCTGACAGAATACAATGAG.

This clone was seen ten or more times. Read sequence stops 3 residues before the CDR3 end, and the germline J gene provides the missing end. V gene TRBV6-2 or TRBV6-3 combines with J gene TRBJ1-1, with a tentative D call TRBD1 (6 bases). Germline CDR1 MNHEY, CDR2 SVGEGT. This CDR3 comprises 12 residues. V was pared by 8 bases and J by 5 bases, with 12 bases between. CDR3 DNA (partial): TGTGCCAGCCGAGACAGGTGGACTGAA. Translating gives CASRDRWTE. The full CDR3 reads CASRDRWTEAFF.

This clone was recorded many times. The CDR3 end lies 3 residues beyond the end of the read and is filled in from the germline J gene. The V and J genes are TRBV5-1 and TRBJ2-1, with 8 nucleotides matching TRBD2. CDR1 and CDR2 (germline): SGHRS, YFSETQ. This CDR3 spans 15 amino acids. Losses at the gene ends were 6 bases for V and 4 bases for J; bases not matched to a gene: 9. The sequenced CDR3 bases are TGCGCCAGCACCCTTAGCGGGGACTTTTACAATGAG. It specifies CASTLSGDFYNE. The full-length CDR3 reads as CASTLSGDFYNEQFF.

This clone was detected many times. The CDR3 end lies 3 residues beyond the end of the read and is filled in from the germline J gene. The chain links TRBV10-3 to TRBJ2-7; TRBD2 is a possible D gene (5 bases). The CDR3 is 12 residues long. Germline V CDR1 and CDR2: ENHRY, SYGVKD. Trimming took off 10 bases at V and 1 base at J, with 11 bases between the two ends. The covered CDR3 bases are TGTGCCACACGAGAGGGTTCCTACGAG. Translated, it gives CATREGSYE. The entire CDR3 protein is CATREGSYEQYF.

This clone appeared many times. The CDR3 loop is CASSSPSTDTQYF. CDR3 DNA (partial): TGTGCCAGCAGCTCCCCTAGCACAGATACG. The chain recombines TRBV7-8 with TRBJ2-3; D call uncertain. Coverage ceases 3 residues before the CDR3 finishes, and the germline J gene fills in the end. Germline V gene sequence: CDR1 SGHVS, CDR2 FQNEAQ. With 4 bases removed from V and 0 bases from J, the gap between germline ends came to 5 bases. The CDR3 length is 13 residues.

This clone was seen ten or more times. The sequence runs out 3 residues before the end of the CDR3; the remainder is reconstructed from the germline J gene. The rearrangement joins TRBV19 to TRBJ2-1, with 10 bases fitting TRBD1. With 6 bases clipped from V and 2 bases from J, the junction kept 4 bases outside the gene matches. This CDR3 comprises 15 residues. CDR1 is LNHDA, CDR2 SQIVND, per germline (reference sequence). Incomplete CDR3 DNA: TGTGCCAGTAGCTGGACAGGGGGGACCTACAATGAG. It encodes CASSWTGGTYNE. The full CDR3 is CASSWTGGTYNEQFF.

This clone occurred many times. The read falls 3 residues short of the CDR3 end, and the missing part is taken from the germline J gene. V and J are TRBV20-1 and TRBJ2-5, with D tentatively TRBD1 (6 bases). With 1 base removed from V and 1 base from J, the gap between germline ends came to 16 bases. CDR3 length: 16 residues. From germline, CDR1 is DFQATT and CDR2 SNEGSKA (reference sequence). CDR3 DNA (partial): TGCAGTGCTAGAGGGCTCTCAGGGGAATCCCAAGAGACC. This sequence encodes CSARGLSGESQET. The whole CDR3 region reads CSARGLSGESQETQYF.

Comment on this clone: The CDR3 end lies 3 residues beyond the end of the read and is filled in from the germline J gene. The chain couples TRBV7-2 to TRBJ1-2; D unresolved. The CDR3 consists of 15 residues. Germline CDR1 reads SGHTA; CDR2 reads FQGNSA. The sequenced part of the CDR3 DNA is TGTGCCAGCAGCTTAGCCCTAGCGGGAGTCGACGAC. It codes for CASSLALAGVDD. Given in full, the CDR3 is CASSLALAGVDDYTF.

This clone was seen at least ten times. The missing CDR3 end, 3 residues past where the read stops, is filled in from the germline J gene. The gene calls are TRBV18 and TRBJ2-1, with a tentative D call TRBD2 (5 bases). There are 12 residues in the CDR3. Per germline, CDR1 KGHSH and CDR2 LQKENI. Trimming left V 5 bases short and J 9 bases short, with 11 bases between. The sequenced part of the CDR3 DNA is TGTGCCAGCTCATTTAGCGATGTTGAG. Translating gives CASSFSDVE. The entire CDR3 reads CASSFSDVEQFF.

Many counts were recorded for this clone. The CDR3 goes on 3 residues after the read ends, and that part is filled in from the germline J gene. Additional DNA sequences in this sample encode the identical CDR3. V and J are TRBV5-6 and TRBJ2-7; TRBD1 matches at 12 bases. V shed 4 bases and J 4 bases; nucleotides not matched to a gene: 3. Germline V lookup: CDR1 SGHDT, CDR2 YYEEEE. This CDR3 has 14 residues. CDR3 amino acids: CASSPGQGAYEQYF. Incomplete CDR3 DNA: TGTGCCAGCAGCCCGGGACAGGGGGCGTACGAG. Variable domain in full (rest from reference TRBV5-6 and TRBJ2-7): DAGVTQSPTHLIKTRGQQVTLRCSPKSGHDTVSWYQQALGQGPQFIFQYYEEEERQRGNFPDRFSGHQFPNYSSELNVNALLLGDSALYLCASSPGQGAYEQYFGPGTRLTVT.

Many counts were recorded for this clone. The read gets to within 3 residues of the CDR3 end, and the germline J gene fills in the rest. J is TRBJ2-1 and V is TRBV5-1, with 14 bases identical to TRBD2. CDR3 length: 19 amino acids. The germline CDR1 and CDR2 sequences are SGHRS and YFSETQ. V trimming: 1 base; J trimming: 5 bases; junction bases outside the gene matches: 11. The CDR3 here is CASSLWGTSGRSSNNEQFF. CDR3 bases read: TGCGCCAGCAGCTTGTGGGGGACTAGCGGGAGAAGTAGCAACAATGAG.

This clone has a count of ten or more. The CDR3 end lies 3 residues beyond the end of the read and is filled in from the germline J gene. Other DNA sequences in this sample translate to the same CDR3. This sequence joins TRBV12-3 or TRBV12-4 and TRBJ2-1, with 8 bases matching TRBD2. V trimming: 1 base; J trimming: 0 bases; junction bases outside the gene matches: 8. The CDR3 consists of 18 residues. The CDR3: CASSLVSLAGSSYNEQFF. Partial CDR3 DNA: TGTGCCAGCAGTTTAGTTTCGCTAGCGGGTTCCTCCTACAATGAG.

This clone has a count of ten or more. Read data end 3 residues before the CDR3 end; the end is taken from the germline J gene. This chain joins TRBV5-1 and TRBJ2-5; D remains unclear. CDR3 size: 12 residues. The germline CDR1 and CDR2 sequences are SGHRS and YFSETQ. The V and J ends lost 5 bases and 2 bases respectively, with 7 bases between them. The CDR3 bases that were read are TGCGCCAGCAGTCCCCAGCAAGAGACC. As protein: CASSPQQET. The whole CDR3 protein reads CASSPQQETQYF.

This clone has ten or more counts. Sequencing ends 3 residues short of the CDR3 end; the germline J gene provides the rest. The rearrangement joins TRBV7-8 to TRBJ2-1, with D hard to call. V was trimmed by 2 bases and J by 5 bases, leaving 4 bases between them. The CDR3 has 12 residues. CDR1 and CDR2 (germline): SGHVS, FQNEAQ. CDR3 region: CASSLRDNEQFF. The covered CDR3 bases are TGTGCCAGCAGCTTACGGGACAATGAG.

The sample holds many counts of this clone. The CDR3 goes on 3 residues after the read ends, and that part is filled in from the germline J gene. The genes are TRBV7-2 and TRBJ2-2; D gene unclear. Germline V lookup: CDR1 SGHTA, CDR2 FQGNSA. Trimming removed 3 bases at V and 1 base at J, with 9 bases between. This CDR3 spans 15 amino acids. CDR3 bases read: TGTGCCAGCAGCTTCAGGCTCCGGAACACCGGGGAG. This translates into CASSFRLRNTGE. The entire CDR3 protein is CASSFRLRNTGELFF.

At least ten counts were recorded for this clone. Read coverage stops 3 residues before the CDR3 terminus; the germline J gene supplies the remainder. The rearrangement links TRBV2 to TRBJ2-7; 8 bases agree with TRBD1. Germline values: CDR1 SNHLY, CDR2 FYNNEI. V lost 4 bases, J lost 2 bases, and 4 bases stayed unmatched. The CDR3 is 14 amino acids. This CDR3 reads CASSVVGQAYEQYF. The sequenced part of the CDR3 DNA is TGTGCCAGCAGTGTAGTGGGACAGGCCTACGAG. The complete variable domain, with remaining parts taken from reference TRBV2 and TRBJ2-7, reads EPEVTQTPSHQVTQMGQEVILRCVPISNHLYFYWYRQILGQKVEFLVSFYNNEISEKSEIFDDQFSVERPDGSNFTLKIRSTKLEDSAMYFCASSVVGQAYEQYFGPGTRLTVT.

The sample holds many counts of this clone. The sequenced fragment ends 3 residues before the CDR3 boundary, so the rest is inferred from the germline J gene. The genes are TRBV5-6 and TRBJ1-4; TRBD1 agrees at 9 bases. The V gene end was trimmed by 7 bases and the J gene end by 6 bases; junction bases not matched to a gene: 7. The CDR3 runs 14 residues. From germline, CDR1 is SGHDT and CDR2 YYEEEE. The DNA read from the CDR3 is TGTGCCAGCGGCCGGAGGACAGGGGATGAAAAA. Protein: CASGRRTGDEK. The entire CDR3 is CASGRRTGDEKLFF.